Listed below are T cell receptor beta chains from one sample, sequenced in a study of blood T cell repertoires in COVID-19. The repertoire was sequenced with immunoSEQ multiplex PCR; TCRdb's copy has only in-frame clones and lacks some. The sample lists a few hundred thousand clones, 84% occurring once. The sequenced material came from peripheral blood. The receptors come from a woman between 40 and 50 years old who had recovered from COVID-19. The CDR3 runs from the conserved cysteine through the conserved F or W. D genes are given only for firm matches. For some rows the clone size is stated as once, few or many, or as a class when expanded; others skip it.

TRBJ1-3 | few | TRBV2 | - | TGTGCCAGCAGTGAACAGGGAAACACCATATATTTT | CASSEQGNTIYF
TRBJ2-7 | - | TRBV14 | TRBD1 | TGTGCCAGCAGCCCGGGGACAGGTCCCTACGAGCAGTACTTC | CASSPGTGPYEQYF
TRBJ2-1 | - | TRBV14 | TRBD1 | TGTGCCAGCAGCCCAAGGACGACAGGGGTAAATGAGCAGTTCTTC | CASSPRTTGVNEQFF
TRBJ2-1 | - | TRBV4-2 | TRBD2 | TGTGCCAGCAGCCAAGTTGACGCGGGGGGGAGAAATGAGCAGTTCTTC | CASSQVDAGGRNEQFF
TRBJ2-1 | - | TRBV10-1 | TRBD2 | TGCGCCAGCAGTGAGGATTTAGCGGGGGGGATAGATGAGCAGTTCTTC | CASSEDLAGGIDEQFF
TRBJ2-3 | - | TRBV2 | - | TGTGCCAGCACCGAGACTGTATTAGGCACAGATACGCAGTATTTT | CASTETVLGTDTQYF
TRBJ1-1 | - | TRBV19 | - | TGTGCCAGTAGATTTGCAGGGCCGAACACTGAAGCTTTCTTT | CASRFAGPNTEAFF
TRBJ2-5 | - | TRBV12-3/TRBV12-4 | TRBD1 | TGTGCCAGCAGCCCAGGGGGATCAGAGACCCAGTACTTC | CASSPGGSETQYF
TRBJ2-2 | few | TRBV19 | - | TGTGCCAGTAAGGGGCGGATGAACACCGGGGAGCTGTTTTTT | CASKGRMNTGELFF
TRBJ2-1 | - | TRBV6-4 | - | TGTGCCAGCAACAGGGAGAATGAGCAGTTCTTC | CASNRENEQFF
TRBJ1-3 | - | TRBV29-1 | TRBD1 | TGCAGCGTGATTCCGACAGGGTCCGGAAACACCATATATTTT | CSVIPTGSGNTIYF
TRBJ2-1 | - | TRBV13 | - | TGTGCCAGCAGCTTAGAGCGGAACTTATACAATGAGCAGTTCTTC | CASSLERNLYNEQFF
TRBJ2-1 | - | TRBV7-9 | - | TGTGCCAGCAGCTTAGGCGGGTTTCGGAATGAGCAGTTCTTC | CASSLGGFRNEQFF
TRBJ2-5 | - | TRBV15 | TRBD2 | TGTGCCACCAGCAGAGACAGACTAGCGGTAGAGACCCAGTACTTC | CATSRDRLAVETQYF
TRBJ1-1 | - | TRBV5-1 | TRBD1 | TGCGCCAGCAGCTTGCGGATAGGGACAGGACGGGACACTGAAGCTTTCTTT | CASSLRIGTGRDTEAFF
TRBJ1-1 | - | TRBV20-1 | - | TGCAGTGCTAGTAAAGTGAAGGGGATCGGCACTGAAGCTTTCTTT | CSASKVKGIGTEAFF
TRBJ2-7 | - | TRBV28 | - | TGTGCCAGCAGGGATACTGACAGACCCTACGAGCAGTACTTC | CASRDTDRPYEQYF
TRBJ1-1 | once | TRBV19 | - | TGTGCCAGTAGTGGACGGCGGGGGAACACTGAAGCTTTCTTT | CASSGRRGNTEAFF
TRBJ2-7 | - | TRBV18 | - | TGTGCCAGCTCACCAAACGACAGAGACGAGCAGTACTTC | CASSPNDRDEQYF
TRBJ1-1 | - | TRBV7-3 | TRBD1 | TGTGCCAGCAGCCTCGACAGGGGTTCCACTGAAGCTTTCTTT | CASSLDRGSTEAFF
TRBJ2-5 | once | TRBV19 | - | TGTGCCAGTAGTGAAGGCGGTCAACAAGAGACCCAGTACTTC | CASSEGGQQETQYF
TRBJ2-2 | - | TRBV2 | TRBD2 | TGTGCCAGCAGTGAAAAGCGGGGGTTCACCGGGGAGCTGTTTTTT | CASSEKRGFTGELFF
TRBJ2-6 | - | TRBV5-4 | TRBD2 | TGTGCCAGCAGTAGCGGGGTGAGCTCTGGGGCCAACGTCCTGACTTTC | CASSSGVSSGANVLTF